This T cell receptor (beta chain) was recorded in a study of T cells in Graves' hyperthyroidism and ophthalmopathy. Study findings and constraints: Ophthalmopathy was predicted by the model a median of 6.5 months ahead of onset.

Of note for this clonotype: Antigen unknown.

Between the trimmed V and J ends, which lost 5 bases and 2 bases, there was a span of 11 bases. From germline, CDR1 is SEHNR and CDR2 FQNEAQ (reference sequence). The CDR3 extends over 14 amino acids. TCR beta CDR3 regions were amplified from RNA transcripts. First-round RT-PCR targeting the TCR CDR3 was performed with the HTBI primer set. Each CDR3 protein is one row after TCRdb ran MiXCR on the multiplex PCR reads. Among fewer than 450,000 distinct CDR3 sequences, around 18% were seen once, and the ten largest hold 40%. The V gene is TRBV7-9, the J gene TRBJ2-3; perhaps TRBD1 as D (6 bases). This TCR was recovered from a young man with Graves' ophthalmopathy. Sequencing was performed on blood. This CDR3 reads CASSPDRTTDTQYF. The DNA for the CDR3 is TGTGCCAGCAGCCCCGACAGGACCACAGATACGCAGTATTTT.